This TCR beta chain was recorded in a study of T cells after yellow fever vaccination. CDR1 KGHSH and CDR2 LQKENI come from the germline V gene. With 2 bases removed from V and 3 bases from J, the gap between germline ends came to 17 bases. The CDR3 has 17 amino acids. UMIs were added to TCR cDNA along with a universal primer site when it was made by 5'RACE template switching. TCRdb itself ran the 5' RACE reads through MiXCR, one entry per CDR3 protein. The sample carries a few hundred thousand distinct CDR3 sequences, approximately 3.9% recorded once. Material: PBMCs, obtained 5 days after the yellow fever booster vaccination. This receptor was identified in a man aged 18 to 30 who received the YFV17D yellow fever vaccine. J is TRBJ1-3 and V is TRBV18; D is unresolved. The CDR3 sequence: CASSPSSDGSIGNTIYF. In DNA, the CDR3 is TGTGCCAGCTCACCAAGTTCGGACGGTTCAATTGGAAACACCATATATTTT.